The source of this T cell receptor beta chain is a study of CD8 T cells in Susac syndrome. Sequencing targeted TCR beta in blood CD8+ and CD4+ T cells. Random hexamers primed reverse transcription of about 0.45 to 1 ug RNA. TCRdb re-called the immunoSEQ multiplex PCR reads through MiXCR, storing one row per CDR3 protein. The data hold hundreds of thousands of distinct CDR3 sequences, with approximately 85% observed a single time. The germline V gene encodes CDR1 SGHVS and CDR2 FNYEAQ. CDR3 length: 13 amino acids. V lost 6 bases, J lost 7 bases, and 13 bases lay in between. Sequenced: CD8+ T cells from PBMCs. This receptor was obtained from a human donor with multiple sclerosis. The chain combines TRBV7-6 with TRBJ2-1; D perhaps matches TRBD1 (5 bases). The DNA of the CDR3 is TGTGCCAGCAGAACCGCAGGGTTGAATGAGCAGTTCTTC. Protein sequence: CASRTAGLNEQFF.